Following are 5 T cell receptor beta chains from one sample sequenced in a study of shared clonotypes between healthy human individuals. Data came from immunoSEQ multiplex PCR; TCRdb stores just in-frame clones and leaves some out. This table holds roughly 700,000 clones, over 65% found once. Sequences were obtained from memory CD4+ T cells sorted from blood. Subset in this sample: CD45RA-negative fraction. The receptors originated from a woman aged 30 to 39 in good health.

The table lists this clone with a few counts. The genes are TRBV11-2 and TRBJ2-7; 7 nucleotides line up with TRBD1. The CDR3 loop spans 15 amino acids. CDR1 SGHAT and CDR2 FQNNGV come from the germline V gene. V was pared by 2 bases and J by 2 bases, with 6 bases of the junction left unmatched. DNA for the CDR3: TGTGCCAGCAGCTTACCCGGGACAGAGACCTACGAGCAGTACTTC. It specifies CASSLPGTETYEQYF.

The chain uses TRBV5-1 and TRBJ2-3, with 7 bases lining up with TRBD1. Germline values: CDR1 SGHRS, CDR2 YFSETQ. Trimming took 4 bases from V and 0 from J; bases not matched to a gene: 8. The CDR3 is made up of 16 amino acids. The CDR3 bases are TGCGCCAGCAGCAGAGGACAGGCCACAAGCACAGATACGCAGTATTTT. Translating gives CASSRGQATSTDTQYF.

The chain carries TRBV11-2 and TRBJ1-3, with 8 bases aligning to TRBD1. Germline trimming cut 4 bases from V and 4 bases from J; bases unmatched to any gene: 6. CDR1 SGHAT and CDR2 FQNNGV come from the germline V gene. The CDR3 loop spans 15 amino acids. The CDR3 spells CASSSSDRAGNTIYF. DNA for the CDR3: TGTGCCAGCAGCTCCTCGGACAGGGCGGGAAACACCATATATTTT. Together with reference TRBV11-2 and TRBJ1-3, the CDR3 gives the full variable domain: EAGVAQSPRYKIIEKRQSVAFWCNPISGHATLYWYQQILGQGPKLLIQFQNNGVVDDSQLPKDRFSAERLKGVDSTLKIQPAKLEDSAVYLCASSSSDRAGNTIYFGEGSWLTVV.

This clone was picked up a small number of times. The chain carries TRBV5-4 and TRBJ1-5; D possibly corresponds to TRBD1 (5 bases). V dropped 1 base and J dropped 4 bases, with 12 bases sitting between them. The CDR3 extends over 15 amino acids. Germline assignment: CDR1 SGHNT and CDR2 YYREEE (reference sequence). The CDR3 protein is CASSLWDPWNQPQHF. CDR3 nucleotides: TGTGCCAGCAGCTTGTGGGACCCATGGAATCAGCCCCAGCATTTT.

This chain joins TRBV27 and TRBJ1-1, with D perhaps matching TRBD1 (5 bases). Trimming took off 5 bases at V and 3 bases at J, with 19 bases between the two ends. Germline V gives CDR1 MNHEY, CDR2 SMNVEV (reference sequence). This CDR3 region has 16 residues. The CDR3 nucleotides are TGTGCCAGCAGTCCCGGGACCGGAAGGAGGGACACTGAAGCTTTCTTT. Protein sequence: CASSPGTGRRDTEAFF.